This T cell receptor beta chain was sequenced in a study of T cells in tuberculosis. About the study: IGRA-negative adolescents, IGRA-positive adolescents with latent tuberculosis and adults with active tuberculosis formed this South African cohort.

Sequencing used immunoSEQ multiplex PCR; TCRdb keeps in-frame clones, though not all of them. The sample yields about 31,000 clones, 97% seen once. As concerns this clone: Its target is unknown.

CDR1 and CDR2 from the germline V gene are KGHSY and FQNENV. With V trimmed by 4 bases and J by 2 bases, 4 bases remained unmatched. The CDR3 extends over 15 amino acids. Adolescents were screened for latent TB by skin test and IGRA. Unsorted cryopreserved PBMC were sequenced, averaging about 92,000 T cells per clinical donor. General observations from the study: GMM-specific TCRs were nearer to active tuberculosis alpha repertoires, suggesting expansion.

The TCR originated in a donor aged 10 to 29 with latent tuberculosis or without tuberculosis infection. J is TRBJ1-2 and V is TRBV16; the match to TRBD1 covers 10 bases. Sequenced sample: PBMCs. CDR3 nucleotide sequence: TGTGCCAGCAGCCCCAGGGGACAGGGGAACTATGGCTACACCTTC. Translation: CASSPRGQGNYGYTF.